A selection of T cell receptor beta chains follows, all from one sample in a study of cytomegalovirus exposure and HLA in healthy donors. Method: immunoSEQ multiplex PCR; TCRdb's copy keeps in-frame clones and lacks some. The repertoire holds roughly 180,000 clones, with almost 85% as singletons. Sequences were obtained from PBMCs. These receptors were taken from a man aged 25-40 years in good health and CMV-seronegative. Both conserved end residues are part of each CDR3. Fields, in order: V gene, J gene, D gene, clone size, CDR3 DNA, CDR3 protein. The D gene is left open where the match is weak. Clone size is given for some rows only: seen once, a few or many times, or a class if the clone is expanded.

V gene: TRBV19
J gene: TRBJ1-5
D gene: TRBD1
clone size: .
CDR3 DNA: TGTGCCAGTAGTGTTACAGGGGCCAGCAATCAGCCCCAGCATTTT
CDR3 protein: CASSVTGASNQPQHF

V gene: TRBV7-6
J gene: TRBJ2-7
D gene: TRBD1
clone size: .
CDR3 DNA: TGTGCCAGCAGCTTAGGATTGGGGACAGCCCCCTCCTACGAGCAGTACTTC
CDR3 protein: CASSLGLGTAPSYEQYF

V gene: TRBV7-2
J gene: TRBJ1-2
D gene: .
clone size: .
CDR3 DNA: TGTGCCAGCAGCGGCGACAGGTTCCATGGCTACACCTTC
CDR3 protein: CASSGDRFHGYTF

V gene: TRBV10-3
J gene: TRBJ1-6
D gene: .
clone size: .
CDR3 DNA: TGTGCCATCAGTGAATTTGCAGGGGATAATTCACCCCTCCACTTT
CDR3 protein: CAISEFAGDNSPLHF

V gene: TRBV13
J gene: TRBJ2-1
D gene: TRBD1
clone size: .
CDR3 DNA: TGTGCCAGCAGCTTGTCGGTACAGGGGAATGAGCAGTTCTTC
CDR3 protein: CASSLSVQGNEQFF

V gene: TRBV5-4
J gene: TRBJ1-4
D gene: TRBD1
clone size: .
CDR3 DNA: TGTGCCAGCAGCTTGGGACAGGGGGCTCCTGAAAAACTGTTTTTT
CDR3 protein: CASSLGQGAPEKLFF

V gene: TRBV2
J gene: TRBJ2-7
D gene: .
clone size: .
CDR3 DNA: TGTGCCAGCAGTTCTTGGACAGCCTCCTACGAGCAGTACTTC
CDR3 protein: CASSSWTASYEQYF

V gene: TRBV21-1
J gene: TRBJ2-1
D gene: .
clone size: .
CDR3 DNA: TGTGCCAGGAGCAAGGTCATGAGGGCTAGCGGGAGGCCCGACCCATCCTACAATGAGCAGTTCTTC
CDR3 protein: CARSKVMRASGRPDPSYNEQFF

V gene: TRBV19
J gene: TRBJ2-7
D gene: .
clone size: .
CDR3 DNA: TGTGCCAGTAGTCCCCAGGGGCTCAACGAGCAGTACTTC
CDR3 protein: CASSPQGLNEQYF

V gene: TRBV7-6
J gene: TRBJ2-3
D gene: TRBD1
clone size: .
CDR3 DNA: TGTGCCAGCAGCGTCAGGGGGAGCACAGATACGCAGTATTTT
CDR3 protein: CASSVRGSTDTQYF

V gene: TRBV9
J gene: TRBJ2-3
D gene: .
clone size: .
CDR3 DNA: TGTGCCAGCAGCGTAGCTAGAGATACGCAGTATTTT
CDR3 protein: CASSVARDTQYF

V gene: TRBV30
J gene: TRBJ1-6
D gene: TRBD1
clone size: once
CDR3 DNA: TGTGCCTGTATGCAGGGGGTTTCACCCCTCCACTTT
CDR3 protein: CACMQGVSPLHF

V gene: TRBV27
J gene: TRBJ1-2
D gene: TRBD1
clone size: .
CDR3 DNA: TGTGCCAGCAGTACCATAAGACAGGGGGGGAACTATGGCTACACCTTC
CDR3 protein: CASSTIRQGGNYGYTF

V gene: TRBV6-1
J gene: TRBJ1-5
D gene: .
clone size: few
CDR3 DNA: TGTGCCAGCAGTGAAATGGTCGGAGGAAGTCAGCCCCAGCATTTT
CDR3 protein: CASSEMVGGSQPQHF

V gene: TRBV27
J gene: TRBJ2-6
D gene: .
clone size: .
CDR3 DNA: TGTGCCAGCAGTTCTCAGGTTACTGGGGCCAACGTCCTGACTTTC
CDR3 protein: CASSSQVTGANVLTF